What follows is one TCR beta chain and its context. Its specificity is not known. One entry per CDR3 protein, called by TCRdb with MiXCR from the reads. Of roughly 280,000 distinct CDR3 sequences detected, approximately 14% appear once; the ten largest clones hold about 8.7%. These data originate in a study of T cell repertoires in cytomegalovirus infection. Study context: TCR beta signatures that were public indicated CMV infection and matching HLA type.

CDR1 MNHEY and CDR2 SVGEGT come from the germline V gene. The V and J ends lost 4 bases and 2 bases, in that order; junction bases with no gene match: 7. The CDR3 spans 16 residues. Study-wide findings and caveats: CMV-specific TCR beta clonotypes restricted by HLA-C dominated the ex vivo response. Cumulative public TCR beta family frequency identified CMV carriers with the relevant HLA.

V usage is TRBV6-2 or TRBV6-3 and J usage is TRBJ2-1; 8 nucleotides agree with TRBD2. Input material: PBMCs. The sequence derives from a human donor in good health (CMV status not recorded). Some clones in this sample may be carry-over from other donors' samples. The CDR3: CASSSLAGFTYNEQFF. Written as DNA, the CDR3 is TGTGCCAGCAGTTCGTTAGCGGGGTTCACCTACAATGAGCAGTTCTTC.